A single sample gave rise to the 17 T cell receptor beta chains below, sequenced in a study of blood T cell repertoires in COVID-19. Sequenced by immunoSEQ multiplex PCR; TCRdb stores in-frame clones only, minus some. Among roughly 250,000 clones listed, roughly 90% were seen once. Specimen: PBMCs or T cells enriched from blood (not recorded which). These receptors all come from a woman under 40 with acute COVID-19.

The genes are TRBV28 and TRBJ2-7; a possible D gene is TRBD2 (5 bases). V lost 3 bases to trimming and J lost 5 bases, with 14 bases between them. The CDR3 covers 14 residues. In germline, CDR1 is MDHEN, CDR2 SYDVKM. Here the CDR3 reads CASSLPPQRDEQYF. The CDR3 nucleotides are TGTGCCAGCAGTTTGCCCCCACAGAGGGACGAGCAGTACTTC.

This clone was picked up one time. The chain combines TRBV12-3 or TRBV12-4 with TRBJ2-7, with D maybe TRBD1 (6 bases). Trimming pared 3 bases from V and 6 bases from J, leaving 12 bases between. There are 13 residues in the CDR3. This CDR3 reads CASSLIQGSEQYF. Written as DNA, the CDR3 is TGTGCCAGCAGTTTGATACAGGGCTCCGAGCAGTACTTC.

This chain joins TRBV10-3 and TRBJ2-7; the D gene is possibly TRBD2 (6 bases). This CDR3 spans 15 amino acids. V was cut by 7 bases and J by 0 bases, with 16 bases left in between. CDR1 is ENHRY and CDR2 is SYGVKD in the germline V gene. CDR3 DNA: TGTGCCATCACCCAGGGAGGTAACCCCTCCTACGAGCAGTACTTC. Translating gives CAITQGGNPSYEQYF.

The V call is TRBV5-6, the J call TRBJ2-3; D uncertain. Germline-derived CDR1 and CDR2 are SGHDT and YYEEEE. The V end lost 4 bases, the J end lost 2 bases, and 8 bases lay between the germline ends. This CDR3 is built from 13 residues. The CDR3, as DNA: TGTGCCAGCAGCGTCTCTCCCACAGATACGCAGTATTTT. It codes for CASSVSPTDTQYF.

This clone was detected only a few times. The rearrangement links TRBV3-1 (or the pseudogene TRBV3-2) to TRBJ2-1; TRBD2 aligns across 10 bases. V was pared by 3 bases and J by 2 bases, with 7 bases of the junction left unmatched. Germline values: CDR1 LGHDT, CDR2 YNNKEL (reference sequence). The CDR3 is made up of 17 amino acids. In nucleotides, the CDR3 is TGTGCCAGCAGCCAGACTCAGCGGGAGGGGGCCTACAATGAGCAGTTCTTC. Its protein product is CASSQTQREGAYNEQFF.

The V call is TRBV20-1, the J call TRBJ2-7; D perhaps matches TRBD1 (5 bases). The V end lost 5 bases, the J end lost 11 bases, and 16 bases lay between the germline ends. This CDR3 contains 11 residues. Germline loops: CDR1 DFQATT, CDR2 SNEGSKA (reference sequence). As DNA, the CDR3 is TGCAGTGCTCGACCGCAGGACACCAAGTACTTC. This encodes CSARPQDTKYF.

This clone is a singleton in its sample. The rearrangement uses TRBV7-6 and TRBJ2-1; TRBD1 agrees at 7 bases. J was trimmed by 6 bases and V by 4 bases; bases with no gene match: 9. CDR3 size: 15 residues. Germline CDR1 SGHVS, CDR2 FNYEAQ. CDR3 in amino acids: CASSSGDRGGNEQFF. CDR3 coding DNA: TGTGCCAGCAGCTCCGGGGACAGAGGAGGCAATGAGCAGTTCTTC.

CDR3 DNA: TGTGCCAGCAGCGTTGATCTCCCTGGGACAGTGATGGAGACCCAGTACTTC. It specifies CASSVDLPGTVMETQYF. The rearrangement uses TRBV9 and TRBJ2-5, with TRBD1 identical over 7 bases. V gave up 2 bases and J gave up 5 bases; unmatched junction bases: 15. Per germline, CDR1 SGDLS and CDR2 YYNGEE. The CDR3 consists of 17 residues.

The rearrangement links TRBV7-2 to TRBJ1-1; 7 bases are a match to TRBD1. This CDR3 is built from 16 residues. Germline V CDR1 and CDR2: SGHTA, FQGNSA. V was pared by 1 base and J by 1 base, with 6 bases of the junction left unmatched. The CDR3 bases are TGTGCCAGCAGCTTAGTGGGACAGAGACGGAACACTGAAGCTTTCTTT. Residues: CASSLVGQRRNTEAFF.

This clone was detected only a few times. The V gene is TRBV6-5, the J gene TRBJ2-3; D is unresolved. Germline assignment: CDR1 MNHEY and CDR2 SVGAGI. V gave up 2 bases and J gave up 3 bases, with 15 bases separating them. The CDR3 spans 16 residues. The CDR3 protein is CASSYGLPGRTDTQYF. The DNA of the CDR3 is TGTGCCAGCAGTTACGGGCTACCCGGCCGTACAGATACGCAGTATTTT.

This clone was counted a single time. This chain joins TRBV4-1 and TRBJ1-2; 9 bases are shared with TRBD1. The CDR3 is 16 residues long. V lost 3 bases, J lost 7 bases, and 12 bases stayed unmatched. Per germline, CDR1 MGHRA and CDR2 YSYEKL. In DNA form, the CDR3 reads TGCGCCAGCAGCCACGAATACCGGGACAGGGATGGTGGCTACACCTTC. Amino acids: CASSHEYRDRDGGYTF.

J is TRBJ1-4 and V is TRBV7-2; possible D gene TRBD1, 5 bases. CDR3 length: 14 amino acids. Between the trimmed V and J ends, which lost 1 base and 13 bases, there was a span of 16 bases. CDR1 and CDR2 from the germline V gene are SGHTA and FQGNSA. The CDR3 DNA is TGTGCCAGCAGCTTAGGACAGAGCGGGCGGGGACTGTTTTTT. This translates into CASSLGQSGRGLFF.

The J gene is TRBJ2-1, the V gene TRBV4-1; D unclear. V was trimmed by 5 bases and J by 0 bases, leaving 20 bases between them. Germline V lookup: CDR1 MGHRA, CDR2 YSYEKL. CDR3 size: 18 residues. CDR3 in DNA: TGCGCCAGCAGCAATCACCTGATCGGGTCCTTCTCCTACAATGAGCAGTTCTTC. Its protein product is CASSNHLIGSFSYNEQFF.

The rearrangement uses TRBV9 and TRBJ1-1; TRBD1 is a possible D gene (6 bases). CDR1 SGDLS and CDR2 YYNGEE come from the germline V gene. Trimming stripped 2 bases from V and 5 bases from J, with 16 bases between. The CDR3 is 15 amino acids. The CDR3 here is CASSVGVKQGTEAFF. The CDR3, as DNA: TGTGCCAGCAGCGTGGGGGTCAAACAGGGAACTGAAGCTTTCTTT.

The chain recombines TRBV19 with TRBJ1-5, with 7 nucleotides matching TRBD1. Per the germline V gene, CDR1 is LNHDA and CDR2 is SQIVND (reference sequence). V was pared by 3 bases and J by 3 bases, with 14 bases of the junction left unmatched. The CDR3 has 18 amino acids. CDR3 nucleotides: TGTGCCAGTAGTATCCACAATTACAGGGGATCAAACAATCAGCCCCAGCATTTT. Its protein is CASSIHNYRGSNNQPQHF.

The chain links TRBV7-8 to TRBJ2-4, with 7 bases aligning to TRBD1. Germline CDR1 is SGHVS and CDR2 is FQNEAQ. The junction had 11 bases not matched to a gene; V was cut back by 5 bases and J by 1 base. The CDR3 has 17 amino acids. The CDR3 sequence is CASSARDSGEAKNIQYF. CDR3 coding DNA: TGTGCCAGCAGCGCCCGGGACAGCGGTGAGGCCAAAAACATTCAGTACTTC.

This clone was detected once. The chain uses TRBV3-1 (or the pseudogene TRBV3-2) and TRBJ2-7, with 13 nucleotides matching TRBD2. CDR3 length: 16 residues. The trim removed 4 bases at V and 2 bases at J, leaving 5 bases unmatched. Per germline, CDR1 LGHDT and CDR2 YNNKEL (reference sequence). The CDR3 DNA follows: TGTGCCAGCAGCCTTACCGGGACTAGCGGGACCTACGAGCAGTACTTC. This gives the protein CASSLTGTSGTYEQYF.